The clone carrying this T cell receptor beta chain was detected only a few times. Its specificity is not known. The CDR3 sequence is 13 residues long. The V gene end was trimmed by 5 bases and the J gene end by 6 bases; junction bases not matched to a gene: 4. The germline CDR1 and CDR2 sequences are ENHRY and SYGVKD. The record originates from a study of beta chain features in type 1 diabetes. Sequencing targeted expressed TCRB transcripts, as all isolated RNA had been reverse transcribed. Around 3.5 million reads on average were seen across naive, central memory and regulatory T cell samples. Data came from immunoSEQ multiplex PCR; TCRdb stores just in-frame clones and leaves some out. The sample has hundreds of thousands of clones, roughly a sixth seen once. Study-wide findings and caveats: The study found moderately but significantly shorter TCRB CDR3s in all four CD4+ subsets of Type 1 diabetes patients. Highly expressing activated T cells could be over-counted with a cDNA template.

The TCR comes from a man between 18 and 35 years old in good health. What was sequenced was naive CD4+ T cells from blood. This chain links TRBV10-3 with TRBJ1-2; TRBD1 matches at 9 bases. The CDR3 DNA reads TGTGCCATCAGTAGAGACAGGGGGAATGGCTACACCTTC. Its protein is CAISRDRGNGYTF.